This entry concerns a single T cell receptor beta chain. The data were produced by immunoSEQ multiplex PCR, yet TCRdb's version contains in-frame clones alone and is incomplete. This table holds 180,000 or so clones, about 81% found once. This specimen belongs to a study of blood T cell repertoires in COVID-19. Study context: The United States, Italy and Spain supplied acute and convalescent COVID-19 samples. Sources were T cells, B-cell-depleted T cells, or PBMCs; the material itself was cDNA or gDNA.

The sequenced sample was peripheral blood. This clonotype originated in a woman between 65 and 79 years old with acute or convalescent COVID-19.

CDR3 coding DNA: TGTGCCAGTAGTATTTCACCGAGCTCCTATAATTCACCCCTCCACTTT. Translation gives CASSISPSSYNSPLHF. J is TRBJ1-6 and V is TRBV19, with no clear D. Germline-derived CDR1 and CDR2 are LNHDA and SQIVND (reference sequence). The CDR3 has 16 amino acids. Trimming stripped 3 bases from V and 0 bases from J, with 9 bases between.